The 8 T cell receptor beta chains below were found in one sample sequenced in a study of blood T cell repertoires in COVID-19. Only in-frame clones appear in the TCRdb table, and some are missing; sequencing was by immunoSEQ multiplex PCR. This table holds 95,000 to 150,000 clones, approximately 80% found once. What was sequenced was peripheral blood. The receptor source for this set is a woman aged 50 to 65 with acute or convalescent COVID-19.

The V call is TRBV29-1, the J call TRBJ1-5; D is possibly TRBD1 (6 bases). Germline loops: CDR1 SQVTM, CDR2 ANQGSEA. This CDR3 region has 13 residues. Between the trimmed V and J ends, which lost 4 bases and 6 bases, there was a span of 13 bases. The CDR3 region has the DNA TGCAGCGTTGGGACAGAAGAGGCTCAGCCCCAGCATTTT. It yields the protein CSVGTEEAQPQHF.

The DNA of the CDR3 is TGTGCCAGCAGGGGACAGATGAACACTGAAGCTTTCTTT. Residues: CASRGQMNTEAFF. The gene calls are TRBV2 and TRBJ1-1; 7 nucleotides match TRBD1. J lost 0 bases, V lost 6 bases, and 1 base had no gene match. Germline loops: CDR1 SNHLY, CDR2 FYNNEI. The CDR3 totals 13 residues.

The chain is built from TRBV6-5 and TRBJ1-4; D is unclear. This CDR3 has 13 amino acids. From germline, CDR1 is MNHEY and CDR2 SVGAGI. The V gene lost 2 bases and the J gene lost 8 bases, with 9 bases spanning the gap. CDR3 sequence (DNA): TGTGCCAGCAGTTACAGGAGGTGGGAAAAACTGTTTTTT. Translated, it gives CASSYRRWEKLFF.

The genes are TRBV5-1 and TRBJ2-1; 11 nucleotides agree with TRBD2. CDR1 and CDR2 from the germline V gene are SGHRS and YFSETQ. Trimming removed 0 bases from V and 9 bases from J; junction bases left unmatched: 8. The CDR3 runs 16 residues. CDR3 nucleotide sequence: TGCGCCAGCAGCTTGGCTACTAGCGGGAGAATTAGTGAGCAGTTCTTC. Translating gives CASSLATSGRISEQFF.

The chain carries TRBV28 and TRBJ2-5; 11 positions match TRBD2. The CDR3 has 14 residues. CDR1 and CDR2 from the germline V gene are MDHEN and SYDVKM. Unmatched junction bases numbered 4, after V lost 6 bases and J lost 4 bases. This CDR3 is CASSRGTSGETQYF. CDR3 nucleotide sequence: TGTGCCAGCAGCCGAGGGACTAGCGGAGAGACCCAGTACTTC.

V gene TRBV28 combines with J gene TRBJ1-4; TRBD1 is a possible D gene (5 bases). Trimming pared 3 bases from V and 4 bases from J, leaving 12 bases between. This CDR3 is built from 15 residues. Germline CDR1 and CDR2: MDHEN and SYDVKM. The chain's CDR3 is CASSFVTAINEKLFF. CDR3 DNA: TGTGCCAGCAGTTTTGTGACAGCCATTAATGAAAAACTGTTTTTT.

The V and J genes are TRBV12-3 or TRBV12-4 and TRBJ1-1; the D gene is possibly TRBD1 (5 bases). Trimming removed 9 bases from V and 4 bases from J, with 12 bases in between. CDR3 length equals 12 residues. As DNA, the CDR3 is TGTGCCAGTGGGGGGTTGGGCACTGAAGCTTTCTTT. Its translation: CASGGLGTEAFF.

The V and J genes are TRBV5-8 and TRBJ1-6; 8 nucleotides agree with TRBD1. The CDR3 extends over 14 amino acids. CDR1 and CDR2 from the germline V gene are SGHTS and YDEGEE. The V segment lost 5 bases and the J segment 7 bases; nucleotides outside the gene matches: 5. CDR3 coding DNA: TGTGCCAGCAGAGGACAGGGAGACAATTCACCCCTCCACTTT. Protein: CASRGQGDNSPLHF. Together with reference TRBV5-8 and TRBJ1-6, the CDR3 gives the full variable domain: EAGVTQSPTHLIKTRGQQATLRCSPISGHTSVYWYQQALGLGLQFLLWYDEGEERNRGNFPPRFSGRQFPNYSSELNVNALELEDSALYLCASRGQGDNSPLHFGNGTRLTVT.